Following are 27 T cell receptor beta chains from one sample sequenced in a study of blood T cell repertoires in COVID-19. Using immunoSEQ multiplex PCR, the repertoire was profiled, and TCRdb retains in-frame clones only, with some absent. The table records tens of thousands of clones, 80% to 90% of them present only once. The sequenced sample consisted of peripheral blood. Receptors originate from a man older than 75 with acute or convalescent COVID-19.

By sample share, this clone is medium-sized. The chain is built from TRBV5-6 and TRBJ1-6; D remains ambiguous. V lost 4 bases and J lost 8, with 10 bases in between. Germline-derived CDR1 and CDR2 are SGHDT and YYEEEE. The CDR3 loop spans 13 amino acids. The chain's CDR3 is CASSRPGYSPLHF. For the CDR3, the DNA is TGTGCCAGCAGCCGGCCCGGGTATTCACCCCTCCACTTT.

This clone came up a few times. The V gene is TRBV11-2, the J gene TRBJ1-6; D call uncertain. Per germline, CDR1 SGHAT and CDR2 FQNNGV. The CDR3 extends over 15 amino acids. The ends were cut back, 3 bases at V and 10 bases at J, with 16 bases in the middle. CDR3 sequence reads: CASSLVRGSRSPLHF. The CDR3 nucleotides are TGTGCCAGCAGCTTGGTCCGAGGGTCGAGGTCACCCCTCCACTTT.

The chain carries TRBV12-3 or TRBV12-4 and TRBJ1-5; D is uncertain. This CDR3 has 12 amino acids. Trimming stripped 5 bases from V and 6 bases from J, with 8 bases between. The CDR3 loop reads CASSTTPQPQHF. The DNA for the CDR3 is TGTGCCAGCAGTACAACCCCTCAGCCCCAGCATTTT.

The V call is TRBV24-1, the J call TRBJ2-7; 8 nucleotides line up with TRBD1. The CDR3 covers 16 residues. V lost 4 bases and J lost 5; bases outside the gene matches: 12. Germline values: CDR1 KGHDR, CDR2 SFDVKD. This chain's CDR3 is CATSDPPGQGLNEQYF. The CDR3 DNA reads TGTGCCACCAGTGACCCCCCCGGACAGGGTTTGAACGAGCAGTACTTC.

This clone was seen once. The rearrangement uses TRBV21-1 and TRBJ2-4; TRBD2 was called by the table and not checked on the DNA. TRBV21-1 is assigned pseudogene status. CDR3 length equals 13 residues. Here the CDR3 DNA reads TGTGCCAGCAGCTTCAACTCTCCCAACATTCAGTACTTC. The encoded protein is CASSFNSPNIQYF.

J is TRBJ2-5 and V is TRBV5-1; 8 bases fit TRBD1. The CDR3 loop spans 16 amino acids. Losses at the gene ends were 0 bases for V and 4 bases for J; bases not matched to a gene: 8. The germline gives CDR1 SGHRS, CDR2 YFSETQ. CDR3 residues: CASSLVAGGTRETQYF. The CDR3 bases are TGCGCCAGCAGCTTGGTGGCAGGGGGCACGAGAGAGACCCAGTACTTC.

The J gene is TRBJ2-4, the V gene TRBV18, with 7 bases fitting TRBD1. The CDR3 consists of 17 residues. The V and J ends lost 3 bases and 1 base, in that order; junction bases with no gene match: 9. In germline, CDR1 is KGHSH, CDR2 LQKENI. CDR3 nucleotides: TGTGCCAGCTCACCTAGACAGGGCAGATCGGCCAAAAACATTCAGTACTTC. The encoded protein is CASSPRQGRSAKNIQYF.

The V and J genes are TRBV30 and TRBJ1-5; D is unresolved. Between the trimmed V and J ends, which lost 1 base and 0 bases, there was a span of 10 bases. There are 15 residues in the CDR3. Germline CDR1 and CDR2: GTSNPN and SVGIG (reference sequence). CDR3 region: CAWSETLSSNQPQHF. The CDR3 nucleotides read TGTGCCTGGAGTGAAACACTAAGTAGCAATCAGCCCCAGCATTTT.

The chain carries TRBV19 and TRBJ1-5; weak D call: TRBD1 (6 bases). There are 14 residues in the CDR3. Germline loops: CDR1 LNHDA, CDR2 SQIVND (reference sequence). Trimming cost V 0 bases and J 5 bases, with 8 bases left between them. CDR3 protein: CASSIDRGYQPQHF. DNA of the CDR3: TGTGCCAGTAGTATAGACAGGGGTTATCAGCCCCAGCATTTT.

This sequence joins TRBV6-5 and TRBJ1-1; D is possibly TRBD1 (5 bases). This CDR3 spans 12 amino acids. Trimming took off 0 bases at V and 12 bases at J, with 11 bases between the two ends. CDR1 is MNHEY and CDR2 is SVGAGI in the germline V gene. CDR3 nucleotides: TGTGCCAGCAGTTACTCCGGGACTAGGACTTTCTTT. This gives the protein CASSYSGTRTFF.

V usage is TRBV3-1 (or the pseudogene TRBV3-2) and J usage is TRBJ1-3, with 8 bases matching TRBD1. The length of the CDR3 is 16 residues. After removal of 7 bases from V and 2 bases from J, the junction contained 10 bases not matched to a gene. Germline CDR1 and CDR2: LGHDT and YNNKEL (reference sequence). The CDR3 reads CASTTTGVFPGNTIYF. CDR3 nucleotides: TGTGCCAGCACCACGACAGGGGTCTTCCCTGGAAACACCATATATTTT.

This chain's CDR3 is CASSRQGGQPQHF. The CDR3 nucleotides read TGTGCCAGTAGTAGGCAGGGGGGTCAGCCCCAGCATTTT. The rearrangement uses TRBV19 and TRBJ1-5, with 7 positions matching TRBD1. The CDR3 consists of 13 residues. Trimming at V came to 4 bases and at J to 6 bases, leaving 3 bases not matched to a gene. CDR1 is LNHDA and CDR2 is SQIVND in the germline V gene (reference sequence).

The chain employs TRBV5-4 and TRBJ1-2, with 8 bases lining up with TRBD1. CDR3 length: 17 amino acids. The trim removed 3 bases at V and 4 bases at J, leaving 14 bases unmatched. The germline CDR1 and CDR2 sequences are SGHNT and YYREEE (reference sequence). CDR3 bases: TGTGCCAGCAGCTCTTCGCTCCGGGACAGGAAAGGCTATGGCTACACCTTC. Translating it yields CASSSSLRDRKGYGYTF.

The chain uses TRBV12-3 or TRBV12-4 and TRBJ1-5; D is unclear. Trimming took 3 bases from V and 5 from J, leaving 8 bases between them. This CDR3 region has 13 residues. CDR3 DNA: TGTGCCAGCAGTTTTGCACGGGATCAGCCCCAGCATTTT. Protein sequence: CASSFARDQPQHF.

The CDR3 DNA reads as TGTGCCAGCAGTCAGCCCAGGGGCAGGAACACTGAAGCTTTCTTT. It yields the protein CASSQPRGRNTEAFF. The chain is built from TRBV28 and TRBJ1-1, with D possibly TRBD1 on 6 matching bases. Germline assignment: CDR1 MDHEN and CDR2 SYDVKM. Deletions cut 5 bases from V and 1 base from J, with 14 bases between. The CDR3 has 15 amino acids.

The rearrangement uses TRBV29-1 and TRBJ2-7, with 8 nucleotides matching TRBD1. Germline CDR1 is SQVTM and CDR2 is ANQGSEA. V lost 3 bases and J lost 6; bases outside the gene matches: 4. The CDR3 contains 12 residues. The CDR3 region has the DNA TGCAGCGTTGACCCAGGGGGCCCCGAGCAGTACTTC. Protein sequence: CSVDPGGPEQYF.

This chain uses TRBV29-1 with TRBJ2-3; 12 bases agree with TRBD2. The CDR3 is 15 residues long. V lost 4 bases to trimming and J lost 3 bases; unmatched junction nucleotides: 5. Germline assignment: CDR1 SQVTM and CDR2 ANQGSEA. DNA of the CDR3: TGCAGCGTTGGGGGCGGACTAGCGGGGACAGATACGCAGTATTTT. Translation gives CSVGGGLAGTDTQYF.

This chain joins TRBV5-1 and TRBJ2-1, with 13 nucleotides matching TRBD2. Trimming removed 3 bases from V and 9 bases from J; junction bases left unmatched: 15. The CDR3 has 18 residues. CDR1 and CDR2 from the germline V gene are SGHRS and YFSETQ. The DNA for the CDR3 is TGCGCCAGCAGCTCGAAACCGGGACTAGCGGGGACTATCGGTGAGCAGTTCTTC. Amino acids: CASSSKPGLAGTIGEQFF.

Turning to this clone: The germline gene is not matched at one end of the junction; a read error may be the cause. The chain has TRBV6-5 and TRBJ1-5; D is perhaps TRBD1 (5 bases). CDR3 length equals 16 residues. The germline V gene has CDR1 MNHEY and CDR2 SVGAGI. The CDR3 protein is CASSYGGGLGNQSQHF. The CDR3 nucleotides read TGTGCCAGCAGTTACGGGGGAGGGCTCGGCAATCAGTCCCAGCATTTT.

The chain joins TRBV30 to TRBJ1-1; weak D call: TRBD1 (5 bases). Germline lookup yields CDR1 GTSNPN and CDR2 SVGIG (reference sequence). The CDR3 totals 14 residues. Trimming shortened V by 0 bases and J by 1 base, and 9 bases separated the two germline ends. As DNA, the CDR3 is TGTGCCTGGAGTGTAGGGCAGGGGAACACTGAAGCTTTCTTT. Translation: CAWSVGQGNTEAFF. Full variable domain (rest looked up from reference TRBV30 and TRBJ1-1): SQTIHQWPATLVQPVGSPLSLECTVEGTSNPNLYWYRQAAGRGLQLLFYSVGIGQISSEVPQNLSASRPQDRQFILSSKKLLLSDSGFYLCAWSVGQGNTEAFFGQGTRLTVV.

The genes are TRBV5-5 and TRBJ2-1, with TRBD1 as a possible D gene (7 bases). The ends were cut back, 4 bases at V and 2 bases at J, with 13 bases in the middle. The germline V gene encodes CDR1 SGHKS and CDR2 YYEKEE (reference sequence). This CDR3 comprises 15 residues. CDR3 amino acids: CASSPAGQPYNEQFF. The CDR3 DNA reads TGTGCCAGCAGCCCGGCGGGACAGCCCTACAATGAGCAGTTCTTC.

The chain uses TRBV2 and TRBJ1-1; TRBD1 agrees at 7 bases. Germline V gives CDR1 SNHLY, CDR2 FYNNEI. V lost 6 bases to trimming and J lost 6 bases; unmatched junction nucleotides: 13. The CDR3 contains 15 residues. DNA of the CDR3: TGTGCCAGCAGCGCCGCTCAGGGGGTGGGCGCTGAAGCTTTCTTT. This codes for CASSAAQGVGAEAFF.

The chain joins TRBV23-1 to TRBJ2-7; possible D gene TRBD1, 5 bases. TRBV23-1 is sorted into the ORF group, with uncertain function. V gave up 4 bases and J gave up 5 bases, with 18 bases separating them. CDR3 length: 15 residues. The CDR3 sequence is CASSPPQGLGHEQYF. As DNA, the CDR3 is TGCGCCAGCAGTCCCCCTCAGGGATTGGGCCACGAGCAGTACTTC.

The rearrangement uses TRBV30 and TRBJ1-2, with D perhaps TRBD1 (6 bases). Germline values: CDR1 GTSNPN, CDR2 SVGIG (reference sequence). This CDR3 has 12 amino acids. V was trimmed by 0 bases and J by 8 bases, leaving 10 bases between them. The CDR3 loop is CAWSVGQMGYTF. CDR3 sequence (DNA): TGTGCCTGGAGTGTAGGACAGATGGGCTACACCTTC.

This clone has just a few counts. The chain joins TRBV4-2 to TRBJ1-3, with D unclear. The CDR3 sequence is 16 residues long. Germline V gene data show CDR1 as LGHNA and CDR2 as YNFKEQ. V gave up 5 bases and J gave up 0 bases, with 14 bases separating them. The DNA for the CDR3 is TGTGCCAGCAGCTCGAGGGAAGGAGCCTCTGGAAACACCATATATTTT. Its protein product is CASSSREGASGNTIYF.

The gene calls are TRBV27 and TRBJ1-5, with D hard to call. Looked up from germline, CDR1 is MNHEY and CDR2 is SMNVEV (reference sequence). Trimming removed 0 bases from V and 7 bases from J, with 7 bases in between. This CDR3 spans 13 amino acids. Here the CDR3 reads CASSLSPSQPQHF. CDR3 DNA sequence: TGTGCCAGCAGTTTATCCCCAAGCCAGCCCCAGCATTTT.

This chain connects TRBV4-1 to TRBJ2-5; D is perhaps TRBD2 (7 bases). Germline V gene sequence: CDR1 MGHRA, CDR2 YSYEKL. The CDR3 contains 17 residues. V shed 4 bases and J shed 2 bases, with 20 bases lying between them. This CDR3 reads CASSLHVRGAGQETQYF. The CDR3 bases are TGCGCCAGCAGCCTCCATGTCCGGGGGGCAGGTCAAGAGACCCAGTACTTC.